This TCR beta chain was documented in a study of T cells after yellow fever vaccination. CDR1 is DFQATT and CDR2 is SNEGSKA in the germline V gene (reference sequence). Trimming left V 0 bases short and J 0 bases short, with 8 bases between. This CDR3 spans 14 amino acids. Whole-study results and caveats: The booster response re-showed most primary clones: more than 95% CD4, around 90% CD8. The secondary T-cell response peaked on day 5, not day 15, but was weaker. Of the clonotypes, a small share occurred in both CD4 and CD8 compartments.

Making TCR cDNA involved 5'RACE template switching, which added UMIs and a universal primer site. Each CDR3 protein is one row after TCRdb ran MiXCR on the 5' RACE reads. The data hold 250,000 to 300,000 distinct CDR3 sequences, with 8.5% to 10% observed a single time. A word on this clonotype: The antigen is undetermined.

The sample here was CD4+ T cells sorted from PBMCs, taken 5 days after the yellow fever booster vaccination. The genes are TRBV20-1 and TRBJ1-1, with D perhaps TRBD1 (6 bases). This sequence originates from a man aged 18 to 30 who received the YFV17D yellow fever vaccine. The CDR3 loop is CSARDGQLNTEAFF. The CDR3 DNA reads TGCAGTGCTAGAGACGGACAGCTGAACACTGAAGCTTTCTTT.